The clone carrying this T cell receptor beta chain was picked up a small number of times. The data derive from a study of cytomegalovirus exposure and HLA in healthy donors. 60 Vbeta and 13 Jbeta primers were used in PCR. TCRdb's table, derived via immunoSEQ multiplex PCR, lists solely in-frame clones and lacks some. Altogether 110,000 to 150,000 clones are present, about three quarters being singletons, with the ten largest covering roughly 3.7%. Germline CDR1 MNHEY, CDR2 SVGAGI. The CDR3 is made up of 16 amino acids. Trimming at V came to 2 bases and at J to 7 bases, leaving 13 bases not matched to a gene.

The receptor was isolated from a male donor in good health and CMV-seronegative. The sample was PBMCs. The chain recombines TRBV6-5 with TRBJ2-7; 8 nucleotides match TRBD2. The DNA for the CDR3 is TGTGCCAGCAGTTACATAAGCGGGGGAAGTCTAGGGGAGCAGTACTTC. Its protein product is CASSYISGGSLGEQYF.